These 17 T cell receptor gamma chains were all obtained from the same sample, sequenced in a study of Vδ1+ human thymocytes. Points from the study as a whole: Highly polyclonal TRG and TRD repertoires with Gaussian CDR3 length distributions appeared in thymus.

The template was reverse-transcribed extracted RNA. Multiplex PCR used pooled V-gene forward primers and a constant-region reverse primer to amplify CDR3s. TCRdb called clones anew from the multiplex PCR reads with CATT. The sample carries about 6,500 gamma-chain clones, around 42% recorded once. For these receptors, no antigen is known. The sample was Vdelta1+ gamma-delta thymocytes from the thymus. Noted subset: FACS-sorted CD3+ TCRalphabeta- TCRVdelta1+ TCRVdelta2- thymocytes. The source of these receptors is a boy under two years old who had congenital heart surgery.

The J gene is TRGJ1 or TRGJ2, the V gene TRGV5. TCRdb lists no J gene, so it was determined here by aligning the DNA to germline. Germline trimming cut 0 bases from V and 5 bases from J; bases unmatched to any gene: 4. This CDR3 has 13 amino acids. The germline V gene has CDR1 VINAFY and CDR2 YDVSNSKD. This CDR3 reads CATWDRINYKKLF. The CDR3 DNA follows: TGTGCCACCTGGGACAGGATTAATTATAAGAAACTCTTT.

There are a few counts of this clone. J is TRGJ1 or TRGJ2 and V is TRGV3. The V gene end was trimmed by 1 base and the J gene end by 0 bases; junction bases not matched to a gene: 3. Looked up from germline, CDR1 is VTNTFY and CDR2 is YDVSTARD (reference sequence). The CDR3 covers 14 residues. CDR3 residues: CATWDSMNYYKKLF. Here the CDR3 DNA reads TGTGCCACCTGGGACAGTATGAATTATTATAAGAAACTCTTT.

This chain links TRGV3 with TRGJ1 or TRGJ2. The J gene, not given by TCRdb, was assigned here from a germline match of the nucleotide sequence. Per the germline V gene, CDR1 is VTNTFY and CDR2 is YDVSTARD (reference sequence). This CDR3 contains 12 residues. The V and J ends lost 6 bases and 3 bases, in that order; junction bases with no gene match: 5. Here the CDR3 reads CATWSRYYKKLF. The CDR3 bases are TGTGCCACCTGGTCACGTTATTATAAGAAACTCTTT.

This clone was observed a handful of times. V gene TRGV3 combines with J gene TRGJ1 or TRGJ2. V lost 0 bases and J lost 4; bases outside the gene matches: 6. The germline gives CDR1 VTNTFY, CDR2 YDVSTARD (reference sequence). There are 14 residues in the CDR3. The CDR3: CATWDRFSYYKKLF. CDR3 in DNA: TGTGCCACCTGGGACAGGTTTAGCTATTATAAGAAACTCTTT.

This clone is a singleton in its sample. The chain combines TRGV8 with TRGJ1 or TRGJ2. The J gene, left out of TCRdb, was set here by checking the DNA against germline. V trimming: 3 bases; J trimming: 8 bases; junction bases outside the gene matches: 7. The CDR3 has 12 amino acids. Germline CDR1 is VENAVY and CDR2 is YDSYNSRV. This chain's CDR3 is CATWDHSDKKLF. CDR3 bases: TGTGCCACCTGGGATCATTCCGATAAGAAACTCTTT.

This chain uses TRGV4 with TRGJ1 or TRGJ2. The CDR3 loop spans 13 amino acids. The junction had 10 bases not matched to a gene; V was cut back by 3 bases and J by 8 bases. The germline V gene encodes CDR1 EGSTGY and CDR2 YDSYTSSV. The chain's CDR3 is CATWDFWPNKKLF. As DNA, the CDR3 is TGTGCCACCTGGGATTTTTGGCCAAATAAGAAACTCTTT.

This chain connects TRGV5 to TRGJ1 or TRGJ2. No J segment appears in TCRdb, so it was assigned here by matching the sequence to germline. CDR3 size: 15 residues. The ends lost 0 bases at V and 1 base at J; junction bases unmatched: 6. Looked up from germline, CDR1 is VINAFY and CDR2 is YDVSNSKD. The CDR3 spells CATWDRRENYYKKLF. CDR3 coding DNA: TGTGCCACCTGGGACAGGCGGGAAAATTATTATAAGAAACTCTTT.

This sequence joins TRGV3 and TRGJ1 or TRGJ2. The CDR3 length is 14 residues. Looked up from germline, CDR1 is VTNTFY and CDR2 is YDVSTARD (reference sequence). The junction had 13 bases not matched to a gene; V was cut back by 3 bases and J by 8 bases. The CDR3 nucleotides are TGTGCCACCTGGGACGGATCATACCGGCATAAGAAACTCTTT. Its protein is CATWDGSYRHKKLF.

The chain joins TRGV4 to TRGJP1. The J gene was not available in TCRdb and was assigned here by matching the DNA to germline segments. Germline V lookup: CDR1 EGSTGY, CDR2 YDSYTSSV. J was trimmed by 12 bases and V by 3 bases; bases with no gene match: 7. The CDR3 sequence is 12 residues long. Here the CDR3 DNA reads TGTGCCACCTGGGATCGGGGAAGGTTCAAGATATTT. The encoded protein is CATWDRGRFKIF.

This clone appeared a few times. This chain links TRGV5 with TRGJ1 or TRGJ2. Germline matching of the DNA provided the J gene here, since TCRdb leaves it blank. The ends lost 0 bases at V and 9 bases at J; junction bases unmatched: 8. Germline assignment: CDR1 VINAFY and CDR2 YDVSNSKD. The CDR3 has 13 residues. CDR3 nucleotide sequence: TGTGCCACCTGGGACAGGCGGGATTCTAAGAAACTCTTT. It is translated as CATWDRRDSKKLF.

The chain combines TRGV4 with TRGJ1 or TRGJ2. The J gene, missing from TCRdb, was assigned here through DNA to germline matching. V gave up 6 bases and J gave up 6 bases; unmatched junction bases: 5. The CDR3 extends over 11 amino acids. The germline CDR1 and CDR2 sequences are EGSTGY and YDSYTSSV. DNA of the CDR3: TGTGCCACCTGGAATATTTATAAGAAACTCTTT. Translated: CATWNIYKKLF.

This clone is judged large. This same CDR3 is encoded by further DNA sequences in the sample. J is TRGJ1 or TRGJ2 and V is TRGV3. The CDR3 totals 13 residues. CDR1 is VTNTFY and CDR2 is YDVSTARD in the germline V gene (reference sequence). J gave up 6 bases and V 0 bases, and 5 bases lay outside the gene matches. CDR3 in DNA: TGTGCCACCTGGGACAGGCGGGGTTATAAGAAACTCTTT. Translation: CATWDRRGYKKLF.

The V and J genes are TRGV8 and TRGJP2. The CDR3 contains 11 residues. V trimming: 5 bases; J trimming: 10 bases; junction bases outside the gene matches: 4. The germline gives CDR1 VENAVY, CDR2 YDSYNSRV. CDR3: CATWVCWIKTF. The CDR3 bases are TGTGCCACCTGGGTTTGTTGGATCAAGACGTTT.

This clone was found once. V usage is TRGV4 and J usage is TRGJ1 or TRGJ2. Since TCRdb gives no J gene, matching the DNA to germline was used here to assign it. Per germline, CDR1 EGSTGY and CDR2 YDSYTSSV. This CDR3 comprises 13 residues. Trimming at V came to 4 bases and at J to 7 bases, leaving 10 bases not matched to a gene. CDR3 bases: TGTGCCACCTGGGAATCGGGACCATATAAGAAACTCTTT. This encodes CATWESGPYKKLF.

The chain has TRGV4 and TRGJP2. The J gene was not available in TCRdb and was assigned here by matching the DNA to germline segments. The CDR3 contains 15 residues. CDR1 EGSTGY and CDR2 YDSYTSSV come from the germline V gene. V shed 3 bases, J shed 8 bases, and the junction held 12 bases outside the gene matches. The CDR3 DNA reads as TGTGCCACCTGGGATCCTCGTAGTCCGGATTGGATCAAGACGTTT. Protein: CATWDPRSPDWIKTF.

The J gene is TRGJ1 or TRGJ2, the V gene TRGV9. Per germline, CDR1 GITISATS and CDR2 ISYDGTV (reference sequence). This CDR3 spans 12 amino acids. V lost 8 bases to trimming and J lost 3 bases; unmatched junction nucleotides: 7. CDR3: CALYPLYYKKLF. The CDR3 DNA reads as TGTGCCTTGTACCCCCTTTATTATAAGAAACTCTTT.

Only a few counts were recorded for this clone. The V call is TRGV8, the J call TRGJ1 or TRGJ2. This CDR3 is 15 amino acids long. With V trimmed by 3 bases and J by 0 bases, 8 bases remained unmatched. Germline CDR1 and CDR2: VENAVY and YDSYNSRV. DNA of the CDR3: TGTGCCACCTGGGATCCCCTTTCGAATTATTATAAGAAACTCTTT. It specifies CATWDPLSNYYKKLF.